One sample yielded the 32 T cell receptor beta chains listed below, sequenced in a study of T cell responses to AZD1222 COVID-19 vaccine. Only in-frame clones appear in the TCRdb table, and some are missing; sequencing was by immunoSEQ multiplex PCR. The sample holds about 160,000 clones, 94% seen once. The specimen comprised peripheral blood, sampled on day 0 of AZD1222 vaccination. The receptors were gathered from an adult in good health.

The V gene is TRBV3-1 (or the pseudogene TRBV3-2), the J gene TRBJ2-1; no reliable D call. The germline V gene has CDR1 LGHDT and CDR2 YNNKEL (reference sequence). With 4 bases removed from V and 0 bases from J, the gap between germline ends came to 16 bases. This CDR3 contains 17 residues. The CDR3 loop is CASSPPFRPGSYNEQFF. The CDR3 DNA sequence: TGTGCCAGCAGCCCCCCGTTTCGCCCGGGCTCCTACAATGAGCAGTTCTTC.

The V gene is TRBV2, the J gene TRBJ1-6; D possibly corresponds to TRBD1 (6 bases). Germline values: CDR1 SNHLY, CDR2 FYNNEI. The CDR3 has 14 residues. V gave up 6 bases and J gave up 9 bases, with 15 bases separating them. The CDR3 spells CASSFNREGSPLHF. DNA for the CDR3: TGTGCCAGCAGCTTCAACAGGGAGGGTTCACCCCTCCACTTT.

The genes are TRBV29-1 and TRBJ1-4; D gene uncertain. Germline V gene data show CDR1 as SQVTM and CDR2 as ANQGSEA. The CDR3 extends over 11 amino acids. The germline V and J ends were trimmed by 7 bases and 10 bases, with 13 bases remaining between them. This chain's CDR3 is CSALDGGKLFF. DNA of the CDR3: TGCAGCGCTCTGGACGGAGGAAAACTGTTTTTT.

This clone showed up just once. This sequence joins TRBV12-3 or TRBV12-4 and TRBJ1-1; TRBD1 aligns across 8 bases. The V and J ends lost 5 bases and 6 bases, in that order; junction bases with no gene match: 5. The CDR3 runs to 13 residues. The CDR3 loop reads CASSTPDRAEAFF. Here the CDR3 DNA reads TGTGCCAGCAGTACCCCGGACAGGGCTGAAGCTTTCTTT.

This sequence joins TRBV28 and TRBJ2-5; D possibly corresponds to TRBD1 (6 bases). With 6 bases removed from V and 5 bases from J, the gap between germline ends came to 13 bases. Looked up from germline, CDR1 is MDHEN and CDR2 is SYDVKM. This CDR3 region has 13 residues. The CDR3, as DNA: TGTGCCAGCAGGGACAGCGTCACGGAGACCCAGTACTTC. Protein product: CASRDSVTETQYF.

This clone occurred once. This chain uses TRBV11-2 with TRBJ1-1, with D uncertain. The CDR3 is made up of 16 amino acids. V was pared by 2 bases and J by 1 base, with 14 bases between. Germline CDR1 is SGHAT and CDR2 is FQNNGV. The CDR3 bases are TGTGCCAGCAGCTTATTCTCGGCGATCGGGAACACTGAAGCTTTCTTT. It yields the protein CASSLFSAIGNTEAFF.

The chain employs TRBV6-5 and TRBJ1-5; 7 bases fit TRBD1. The CDR3 is 15 residues long. Germline V gene sequence: CDR1 MNHEY, CDR2 SVGAGI. V trimming: 5 bases; J trimming: 1 base; junction bases outside the gene matches: 5. This CDR3 is CASSQGQYSNQPQHF. The CDR3 region has the DNA TGTGCCAGCAGTCAGGGACAGTACAGCAATCAGCCCCAGCATTTT.

The chain has TRBV7-8 and TRBJ1-5; 7 bases line up with TRBD1. V shed 1 base, J shed 1 base, and the junction held 7 bases outside the gene matches. The CDR3 totals 17 residues. Germline V CDR1 and CDR2: SGHVS, FQNEAQ. CDR3: CASSLVGVDRSNQPQHF. The CDR3 bases are TGTGCCAGCAGCTTAGTTGGTGTGGACAGGAGCAATCAGCCCCAGCATTTT. Complete variable domain (other parts from reference TRBV7-8 and TRBJ1-5): GAGVSQSPRYKVAKRGQDVALRCDPISGHVSLFWYQQALGQGPEFLTYFQNEAQLDKSGLPSDRFFAERPEGSVSTLKIQRTQQEDSAVYLCASSLVGVDRSNQPQHFGDGTRLSIL.

This chain uses TRBV6-1 with TRBJ1-5, with no clear D. Germline-derived CDR1 and CDR2 are MNHNS and SASEGT. V was shortened by 3 bases and J by 4 bases, with 1 base between the two germline ends. The CDR3 is made up of 11 amino acids. CDR3: CASSENQPQHF. CDR3 sequence (DNA): TGTGCCAGCAGTGAGAATCAGCCCCAGCATTTT.

This chain links TRBV5-6 with TRBJ2-7; D may be TRBD2 (7 bases). Germline CDR1 SGHDT, CDR2 YYEEEE. Trimming removed 1 base at V and 2 bases at J, with 13 bases between. The CDR3 contains 15 residues. The CDR3 here is CASSLYGGPAYEQYV. CDR3 nucleotide sequence: TGTGCCAGCAGCTTGTACGGGGGGCCCGCCTACGAGCAGTACGTC.

The CDR3 region has the DNA TGTGCCACCAGCGGAGCCCTTCAGGGGAACTATGGCTACACCTTC. Amino acids: CATSGALQGNYGYTF. This chain connects TRBV15 to TRBJ1-2; a weak D match, TRBD1 (6 bases). With 5 bases removed from V and 2 bases from J, the gap between germline ends came to 15 bases. The CDR3 loop spans 15 amino acids. The germline CDR1 and CDR2 sequences are LNHNV and YYDKDF (reference sequence).

CDR3 bases: TGTGCCAGCAGCCATGGCCCCTATGGCTACACCTTC. Translating gives CASSHGPYGYTF. The rearrangement links TRBV3-1 (or the pseudogene TRBV3-2) to TRBJ1-2; no clear D gene. V lost 3 bases and J 4 bases, leaving 6 bases between the germline ends. Germline CDR1 is LGHDT and CDR2 is YNNKEL (reference sequence). This CDR3 spans 12 amino acids.

The genes are TRBV12-3 or TRBV12-4 and TRBJ1-1; 7 bases fit TRBD1. This CDR3 has 13 amino acids. Germline trimming cut 5 bases from V and 1 base from J; bases unmatched to any gene: 1. In DNA, the CDR3 is TGTGCCAGCAGTCGACAGGGGAACACTGAAGCTTTCTTT. Protein: CASSRQGNTEAFF.

The count of this clone is one. V is TRBV18 and J is TRBJ1-4, with 7 bases identical to TRBD1. This CDR3 is built from 18 residues. The germline CDR1 and CDR2 sequences are KGHSH and LQKENI. After removal of 0 bases from V and 6 bases from J, the junction contained 13 bases not matched to a gene. CDR3 coding DNA: TGTGCCAGCTCACCACCAAGACAGGGACGCACTTCGGATGAAAAACTGTTTTTT. Translated: CASSPPRQGRTSDEKLFF.

This chain uses TRBV18 with TRBJ1-1; D not resolved. Trimming left V 6 bases short and J 2 bases short, with 7 bases between. The CDR3 loop spans 12 amino acids. Germline V CDR1 and CDR2: KGHSH, LQKENI. The CDR3 protein is CASSAGNTEAFF. The DNA for the CDR3 is TGTGCCAGCTCTGCGGGAAACACTGAAGCTTTCTTT.

About this clone itself: The junction differs from germline at one of its ends, possibly a read error. The CDR3 protein is CARSGQANTEAFF. The DNA of the CDR3 is TGTGCCAGGAGTGGACAGGCGAACACTGAAGCTTTCTTT. This rearrangement joins TRBV2 to TRBJ1-1; 7 nucleotides align to TRBD1. Germline lookup yields CDR1 SNHLY and CDR2 FYNNEI. The CDR3 sequence is 13 residues long. Based on the CDR3 plus reference TRBV2 and TRBJ1-1, the full variable domain is EPEVTQTPSHQVTQMGQEVILRCVPISNHLYFYWYRQILGQKVEFLVSFYNNEISEKSEIFDDQFSVERPDGSNFTLKIRSTKLEDSAMYFCARSGQANTEAFFGQGTRLTVV.

The count of this clone is one. V and J are TRBV3-1 (or the pseudogene TRBV3-2) and TRBJ2-7, with a possible D match to TRBD2 (6 bases). Per the germline V gene, CDR1 is LGHDT and CDR2 is YNNKEL (reference sequence). The CDR3 is 17 residues long. The ends were cut back, 0 bases at V and 6 bases at J, with 21 bases in the middle. This CDR3 reads CASSQDTAPILACEQYV. The CDR3 DNA reads TGTGCCAGCAGCCAAGATACCGCCCCCATACTAGCCTGCGAGCAGTACGTC.

J is TRBJ2-1 and V is TRBV5-1; D remains unclear. The germline V and J ends were trimmed by 1 base and 6 bases, with 8 bases remaining between them. Germline-derived CDR1 and CDR2 are SGHRS and YFSETQ. The CDR3 length is 13 residues. The CDR3 nucleotides read TGCGCCAGCAGCTTGAGGTACCTCAATGAGCAGTTCTTC. This gives the protein CASSLRYLNEQFF.

The rearrangement joins TRBV18 to TRBJ2-7, with D uncertain. Germline V gene lookup returns CDR1 KGHSH and CDR2 LQKENI. The germline V and J ends were trimmed by 0 bases and 4 bases, with 7 bases remaining between them. This CDR3 region has 13 residues. The CDR3 DNA sequence: TGTGCCAGCTCACCACCGGGCAATTACGAGCAGTACGTC. It codes for CASSPPGNYEQYV.

In nucleotides, the CDR3 is TGTGCCAGCAGCCAAGCTGCCAATCAGCCCCAGCATTTT. This sequence encodes CASSQAANQPQHF. The chain uses TRBV3-1 (or the pseudogene TRBV3-2) and TRBJ1-5; D ambiguous. CDR3 size: 13 residues. Germline loops: CDR1 LGHDT, CDR2 YNNKEL (reference sequence). The V gene lost 1 base and the J gene lost 3 bases, with 4 bases spanning the gap.

The genes are TRBV9 and TRBJ2-3, with D perhaps matching TRBD1 (5 bases). Trimming took 4 bases from V and 3 from J, leaving 21 bases between them. CDR3 length equals 17 residues. Per germline, CDR1 SGDLS and CDR2 YYNGEE. The CDR3 reads CASSSIEEQASTDTQYF. The CDR3 coding sequence is TGTGCCAGCAGCTCAATTGAGGAACAGGCTAGTACAGATACGCAGTATTTT.

The chain employs TRBV13 and TRBJ2-3; 8 bases agree with TRBD2. There are 14 residues in the CDR3. Germline-derived CDR1 and CDR2 are PRHDT and FYEKMQ (reference sequence). The V and J ends lost 0 bases and 8 bases, in that order; junction bases with no gene match: 4. CDR3 bases: TGTGCCAGCAGCTTAGGAACTAGCGGTGCTACGCAGTATTTT. It specifies CASSLGTSGATQYF.

The chain couples TRBV7-9 to TRBJ2-1, with 9 bases that match TRBD2. CDR1 is SEHNR, CDR2 FQNEAQ, per germline (reference sequence). The CDR3 totals 15 residues. The V and J ends lost 3 bases and 8 bases, in that order; junction bases with no gene match: 8. The CDR3 region has the DNA TGTGCCAGCAGCTTGGCGGGAGGGCCGATATATGAGCAGTTCTTC. The encoded protein is CASSLAGGPIYEQFF.

The chain recombines TRBV1 with TRBJ2-1; the D call TRBD2 from the table was never checked on the DNA. TRBV1 is classified as a pseudogene. CDR3 size: 17 residues. As DNA, the CDR3 is TGCACCAGCAGCCAAGGTTGTTCTAGCGGGGGCTACAATGAGCAGTTCTTC. Translated: CTSSQGCSSGGYNEQFF.

V usage is TRBV10-3 and J usage is TRBJ2-7; D might be TRBD1 or TRBD2, each matching 5 bases. V lost 4 bases to trimming and J lost 2 bases, with 9 bases between them. CDR1 is ENHRY, CDR2 SYGVKD, per germline. The CDR3 totals 13 residues. CDR3 DNA: TGTGCCATCAGTGGAGGGGCACCCTACGAGCAGTACGTC. The encoded protein is CAISGGAPYEQYV.

J is TRBJ1-1 and V is TRBV27; D is perhaps TRBD1 (5 bases). The V and J ends lost 9 bases and 3 bases respectively, with 14 bases between them. The CDR3 contains 13 residues. Germline CDR1 MNHEY, CDR2 SMNVEV (reference sequence). CDR3 loop: CASRRGGDTEAFF. In nucleotides, the CDR3 is TGTGCCAGTAGGAGGGGTGGGGACACTGAAGCTTTCTTT.

The chain uses TRBV3-1 (or the pseudogene TRBV3-2) and TRBJ2-1; 10 bases are shared with TRBD2. Germline lookup yields CDR1 LGHDT and CDR2 YNNKEL (reference sequence). Trimming cost V 0 bases and J 0 bases; bases outside gene matches: 20. The CDR3 totals 23 residues. In DNA form, the CDR3 reads TGTGCCAGCAGCCAAGATCGCCCCGGTTCGTCTAGCGGGGGCGAGAGCTCCTACAATGAGCAGTTCTTC. This sequence encodes CASSQDRPGSSSGGESSYNEQFF.

Only one count was recorded for this clone. The genes are TRBV11-2 and TRBJ1-6, with a possible D match to TRBD1 (5 bases). The CDR3 is made up of 14 amino acids. Germline-derived CDR1 and CDR2 are SGHAT and FQNNGV. V shed 5 bases and J shed 10 bases, with 15 bases lying between them. CDR3: CASSRGDLRSPLHF. CDR3 coding DNA: TGTGCCAGCAGCCGCGGGGACCTCAGATCACCCCTCCACTTT. The entire variable domain, with the rest obtained from reference TRBV11-2 and TRBJ1-6, is as follows: EAGVAQSPRYKIIEKRQSVAFWCNPISGHATLYWYQQILGQGPKLLIQFQNNGVVDDSQLPKDRFSAERLKGVDSTLKIQPAKLEDSAVYLCASSRGDLRSPLHFGNGTRLTVT.

This clone was detected a few times. The V gene is TRBV2, the J gene TRBJ2-1, with 8 positions matching TRBD2. The CDR3 consists of 16 residues. V shed 2 bases, J shed 7 bases, and the junction held 10 bases outside the gene matches. Germline V lookup: CDR1 SNHLY, CDR2 FYNNEI. The CDR3 region has the DNA TGTGCCAGCAGTGAACTTGTAGCGGGGACCGGGAATGAGCAGTTCTTC. It specifies CASSELVAGTGNEQFF.

J is TRBJ2-1 and V is TRBV12-3 or TRBV12-4; D call uncertain. Trimming cost V 2 bases and J 7 bases, with 6 bases left between them. This CDR3 has 12 residues. The CDR3 DNA is TGTGCCAGCAGTTTACTGCGGAATGAGCAGTTCTTC. As protein: CASSLLRNEQFF.

The chain is built from TRBV3-1 (or the pseudogene TRBV3-2) and TRBJ2-3; 9 bases fit TRBD2. After removal of 0 bases from V and 4 bases from J, the junction contained 2 bases not matched to a gene. Germline CDR1 LGHDT, CDR2 YNNKEL (reference sequence). The CDR3 is 15 residues long. CDR3 sequence: CASSQETSGSDTQYF. The CDR3 nucleotides read TGTGCCAGCAGCCAAGAGACTAGCGGCTCAGATACGCAGTATTTT.

The chain couples TRBV14 to TRBJ2-5, with a possible D match to TRBD2 (5 bases). CDR3 length: 14 amino acids. CDR1 is SGHDN and CDR2 is FVKESK in the germline V gene. V was pared by 0 bases and J by 5 bases, with 10 bases between. CDR3 sequence reads: CASSQDRGFETQYF. CDR3 sequence (DNA): TGTGCCAGCAGCCAAGATCGGGGATTCGAGACCCAGTACTTC.